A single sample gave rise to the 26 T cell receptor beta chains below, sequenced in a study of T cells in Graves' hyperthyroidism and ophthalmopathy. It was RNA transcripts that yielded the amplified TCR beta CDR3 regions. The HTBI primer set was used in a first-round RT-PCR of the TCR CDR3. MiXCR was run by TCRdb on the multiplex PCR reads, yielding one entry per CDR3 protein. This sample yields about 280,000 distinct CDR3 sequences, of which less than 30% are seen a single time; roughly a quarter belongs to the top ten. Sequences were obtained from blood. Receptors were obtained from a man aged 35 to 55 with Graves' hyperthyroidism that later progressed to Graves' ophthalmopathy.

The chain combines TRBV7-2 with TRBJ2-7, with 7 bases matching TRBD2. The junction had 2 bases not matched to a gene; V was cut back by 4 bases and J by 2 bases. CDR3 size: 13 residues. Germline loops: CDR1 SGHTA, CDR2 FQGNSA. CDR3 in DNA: TGTGCCAGCAGCTCGGGGACTACCTACGAGCAGTACTTC. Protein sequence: CASSSGTTYEQYF. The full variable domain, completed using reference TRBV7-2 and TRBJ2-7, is GAGVSQSPSNKVTEKGKDVELRCDPISGHTALYWYRQSLGQGLEFLIYFQGNSAPDKSGLPSDRFSAERTGGSVSTLTIQRTQQEDSAVYLCASSSGTTYEQYFGPGTRLTVT.

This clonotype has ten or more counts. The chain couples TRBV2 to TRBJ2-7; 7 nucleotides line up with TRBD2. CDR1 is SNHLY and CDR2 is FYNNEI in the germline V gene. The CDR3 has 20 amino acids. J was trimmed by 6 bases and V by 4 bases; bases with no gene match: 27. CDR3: CASSAYPGRLREGVRLEQYF. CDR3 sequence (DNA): TGTGCCAGCAGTGCCTACCCGGGTCGACTAAGGGAGGGAGTTCGCCTCGAGCAGTACTTC. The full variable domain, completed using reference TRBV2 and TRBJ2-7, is EPEVTQTPSHQVTQMGQEVILRCVPISNHLYFYWYRQILGQKVEFLVSFYNNEISEKSEIFDDQFSVERPDGSNFTLKIRSTKLEDSAMYFCASSAYPGRLREGVRLEQYFGPGTRLTVT.

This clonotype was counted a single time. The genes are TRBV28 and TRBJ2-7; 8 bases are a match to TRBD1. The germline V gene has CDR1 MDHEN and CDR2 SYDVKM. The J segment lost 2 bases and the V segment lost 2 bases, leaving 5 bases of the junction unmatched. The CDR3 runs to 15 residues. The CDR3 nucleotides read TGTGCCAGCAGTTTAAGCGCGGGACAGGCCTACGAGCAGTACTTC. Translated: CASSLSAGQAYEQYF. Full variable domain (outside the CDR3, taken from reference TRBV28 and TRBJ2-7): DVKVTQSSRYLVKRTGEKVFLECVQDMDHENMFWYRQDPGLGLRLIYFSYDVKMKEKGDIPEGYSVSREKKERFSLILESASTNQTSMYLCASSLSAGQAYEQYFGPGTRLTVT.

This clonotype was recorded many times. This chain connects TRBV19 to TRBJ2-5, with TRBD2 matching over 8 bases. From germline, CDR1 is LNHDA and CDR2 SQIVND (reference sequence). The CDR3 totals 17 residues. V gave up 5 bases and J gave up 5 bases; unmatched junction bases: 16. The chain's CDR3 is CASSAGNRAGVGETQYF. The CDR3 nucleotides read TGTGCCAGTAGTGCGGGGAACCGAGCGGGAGTTGGTGAGACCCAGTACTTC. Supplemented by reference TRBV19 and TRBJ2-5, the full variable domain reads DGGITQSPKYLFRKEGQNVTLSCEQNLNHDAMYWYRQDPGQGLRLIYYSQIVNDFQKGDIAEGYSVSREKKESFPLTVTSAQKNPTAFYLCASSAGNRAGVGETQYFGPGTRLLVL.

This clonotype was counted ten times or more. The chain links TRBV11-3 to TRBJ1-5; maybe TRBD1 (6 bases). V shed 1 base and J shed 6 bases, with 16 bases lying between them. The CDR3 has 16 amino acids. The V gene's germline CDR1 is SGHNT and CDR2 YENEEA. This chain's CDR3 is CASSLGSQGIGQPQHF. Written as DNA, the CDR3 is TGTGCCAGCAGCTTAGGTTCGCAGGGGATAGGTCAGCCCCAGCATTTT.

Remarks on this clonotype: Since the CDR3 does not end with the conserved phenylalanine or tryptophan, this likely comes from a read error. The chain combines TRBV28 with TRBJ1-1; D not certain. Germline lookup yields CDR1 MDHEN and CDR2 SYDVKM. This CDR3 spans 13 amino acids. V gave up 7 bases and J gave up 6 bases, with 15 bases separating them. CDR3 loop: CASMYSKVPEAFS. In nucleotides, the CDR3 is TGTGCCAGCATGTATTCGAAGGTTCCTGAAGCTTTCTCT.

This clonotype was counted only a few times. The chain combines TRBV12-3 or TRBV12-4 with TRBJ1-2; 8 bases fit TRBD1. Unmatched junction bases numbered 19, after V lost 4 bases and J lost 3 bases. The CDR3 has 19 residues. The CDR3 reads CASSSADRAYSPSYYGYTF. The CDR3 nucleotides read TGTGCCAGCAGTTCGGCGGACAGGGCTTATTCCCCTTCATACTATGGCTACACCTTC.

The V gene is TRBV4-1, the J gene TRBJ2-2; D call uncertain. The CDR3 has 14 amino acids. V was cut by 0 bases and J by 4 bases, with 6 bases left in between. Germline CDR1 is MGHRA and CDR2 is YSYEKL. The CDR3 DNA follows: TGCGCCAGCAGCCAAGACTATACCACCGGGGAGCTGTTTTTT. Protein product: CASSQDYTTGELFF.

The CDR3 region is CASSPTGTSRETQYF. The CDR3 DNA follows: TGTGCCAGCAGTCCAACCGGGACTAGCAGAGAGACCCAGTACTTC. The chain recombines TRBV2 with TRBJ2-5, with TRBD2 matching 9 bases. The CDR3 has 15 residues. J gave up 4 bases and V 5 bases, and 8 bases lay outside the gene matches. CDR1 and CDR2 from the germline V gene are SNHLY and FYNNEI.

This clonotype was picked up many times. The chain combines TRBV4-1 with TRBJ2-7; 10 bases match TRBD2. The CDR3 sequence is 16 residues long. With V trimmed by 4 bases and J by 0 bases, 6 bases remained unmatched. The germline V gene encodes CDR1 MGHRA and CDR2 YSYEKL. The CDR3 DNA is TGCGCCAGCAGCCCTCTAGCGGGGGAAAGCTCCTACGAGCAGTACTTC. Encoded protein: CASSPLAGESSYEQYF.

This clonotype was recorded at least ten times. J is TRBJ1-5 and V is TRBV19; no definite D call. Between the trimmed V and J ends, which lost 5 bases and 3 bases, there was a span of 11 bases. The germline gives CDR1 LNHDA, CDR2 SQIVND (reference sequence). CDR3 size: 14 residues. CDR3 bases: TGTGCCAGTAGTTTAACACTGGACAATCAGCCCCAGCATTTT. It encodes CASSLTLDNQPQHF.

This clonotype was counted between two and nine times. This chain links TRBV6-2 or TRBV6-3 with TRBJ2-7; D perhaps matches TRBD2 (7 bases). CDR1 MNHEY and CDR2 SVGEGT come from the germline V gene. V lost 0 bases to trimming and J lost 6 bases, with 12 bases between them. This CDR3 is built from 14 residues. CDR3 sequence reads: CASSYSGGRREQYF. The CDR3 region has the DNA TGTGCCAGCAGTTACTCCGGGGGGCGGCGCGAGCAGTACTTC.

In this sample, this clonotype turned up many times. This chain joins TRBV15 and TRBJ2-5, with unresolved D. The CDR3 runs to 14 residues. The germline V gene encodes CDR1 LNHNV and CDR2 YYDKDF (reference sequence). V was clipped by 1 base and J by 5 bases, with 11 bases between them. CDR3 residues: CATSRGIVAETQYF. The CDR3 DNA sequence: TGTGCCACCAGCAGAGGTATAGTCGCGGAGACCCAGTACTTC.

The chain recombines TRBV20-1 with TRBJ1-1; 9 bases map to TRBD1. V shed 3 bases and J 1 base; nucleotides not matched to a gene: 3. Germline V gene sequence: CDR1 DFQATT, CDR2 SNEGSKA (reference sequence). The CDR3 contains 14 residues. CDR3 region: CSASPGQGNTEAFF. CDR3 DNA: TGCAGTGCTAGTCCGGGACAGGGGAACACTGAAGCTTTCTTT.

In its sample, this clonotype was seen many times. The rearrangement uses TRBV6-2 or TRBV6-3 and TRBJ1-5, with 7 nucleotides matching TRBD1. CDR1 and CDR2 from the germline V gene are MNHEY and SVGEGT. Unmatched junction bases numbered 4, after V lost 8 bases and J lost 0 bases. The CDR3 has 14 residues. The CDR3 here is CASQTGNSNQPQHF. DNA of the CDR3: TGTGCCAGCCAGACAGGGAATAGCAATCAGCCCCAGCATTTT.

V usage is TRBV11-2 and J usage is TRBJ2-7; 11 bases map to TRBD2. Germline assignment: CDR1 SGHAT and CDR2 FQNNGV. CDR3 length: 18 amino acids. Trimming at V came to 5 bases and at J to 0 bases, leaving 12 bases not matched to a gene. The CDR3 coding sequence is TGTGCCAGCAGCCCAGGGACTAGCGGTTCGAGGAGCTCCTACGAGCAGTACTTC. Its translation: CASSPGTSGSRSSYEQYF.

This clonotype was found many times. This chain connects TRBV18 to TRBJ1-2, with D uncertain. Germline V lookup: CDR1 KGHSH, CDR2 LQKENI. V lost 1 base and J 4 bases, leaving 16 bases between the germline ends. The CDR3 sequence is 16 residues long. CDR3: CASSPQGPQTIYGYTF. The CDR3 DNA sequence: TGTGCCAGCTCACCACAAGGGCCGCAGACCATCTATGGCTACACCTTC. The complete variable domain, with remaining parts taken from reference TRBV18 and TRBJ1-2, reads NAGVMQNPRHLVRRRGQEARLRCSPMKGHSHVYWYRQLPEEGLKFMVYLQKENIIDESGMPKERFSAEFPKEGPSILRIQQVVRGDSAAYFCASSPQGPQTIYGYTFGSGTRLTVV.

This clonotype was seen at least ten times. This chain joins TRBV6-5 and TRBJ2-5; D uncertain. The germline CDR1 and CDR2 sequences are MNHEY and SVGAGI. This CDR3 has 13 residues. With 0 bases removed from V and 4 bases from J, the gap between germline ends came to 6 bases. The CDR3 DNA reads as TGTGCCAGCAGTTACTCGATAGGAGAGACCCAGTACTTC. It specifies CASSYSIGETQYF.

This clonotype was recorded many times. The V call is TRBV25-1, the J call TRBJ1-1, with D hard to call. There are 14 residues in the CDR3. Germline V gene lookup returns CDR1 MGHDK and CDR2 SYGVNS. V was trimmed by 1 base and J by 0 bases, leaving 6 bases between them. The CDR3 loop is CASSESEMNTEAFF. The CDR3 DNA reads TGTGCCAGCAGTGAATCCGAGATGAACACTGAAGCTTTCTTT.

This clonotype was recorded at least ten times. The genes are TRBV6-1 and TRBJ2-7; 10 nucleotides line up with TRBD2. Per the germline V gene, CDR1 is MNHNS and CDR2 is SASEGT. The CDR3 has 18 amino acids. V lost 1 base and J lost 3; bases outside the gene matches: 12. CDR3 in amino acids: CASSEETSGRVDFYEQYF. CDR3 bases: TGTGCCAGCAGTGAAGAGACTAGCGGGCGCGTTGATTTCTACGAGCAGTACTTC.

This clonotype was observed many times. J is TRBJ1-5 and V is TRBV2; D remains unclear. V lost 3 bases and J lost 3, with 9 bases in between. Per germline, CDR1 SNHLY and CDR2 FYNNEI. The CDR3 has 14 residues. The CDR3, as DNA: TGTGCCAGCAGTGATTCCACGAACAATCAGCCCCAGCATTTT. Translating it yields CASSDSTNNQPQHF.

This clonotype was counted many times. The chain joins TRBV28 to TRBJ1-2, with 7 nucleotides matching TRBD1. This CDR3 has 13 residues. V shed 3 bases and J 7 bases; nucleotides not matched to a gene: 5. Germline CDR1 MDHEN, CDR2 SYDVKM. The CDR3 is CASSLYSGGGYTF. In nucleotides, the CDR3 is TGTGCCAGCAGTTTGTATTCAGGGGGTGGCTACACCTTC.

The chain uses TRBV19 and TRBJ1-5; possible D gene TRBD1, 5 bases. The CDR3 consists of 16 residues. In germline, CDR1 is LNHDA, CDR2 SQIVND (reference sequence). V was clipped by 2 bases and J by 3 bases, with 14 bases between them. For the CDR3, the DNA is TGTGCCAGTAGTATAACCAGCGACAGAATCAATCAGCCCCAGCATTTT. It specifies CASSITSDRINQPQHF.

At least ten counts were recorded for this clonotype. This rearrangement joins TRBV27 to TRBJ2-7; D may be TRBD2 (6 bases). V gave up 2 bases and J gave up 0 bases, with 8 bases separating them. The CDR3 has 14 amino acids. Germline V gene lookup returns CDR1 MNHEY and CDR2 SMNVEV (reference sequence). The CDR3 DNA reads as TGTGCCAGCAGTTTACTGGGAGGCTCCTACGAGCAGTACTTC. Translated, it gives CASSLLGGSYEQYF.

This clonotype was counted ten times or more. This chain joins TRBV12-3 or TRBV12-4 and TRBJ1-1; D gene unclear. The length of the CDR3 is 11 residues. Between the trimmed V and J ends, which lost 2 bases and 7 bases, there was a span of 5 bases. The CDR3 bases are TGTGCCAGCAGTTTACAGGATGAAGCTTTCTTT. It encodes CASSLQDEAFF.

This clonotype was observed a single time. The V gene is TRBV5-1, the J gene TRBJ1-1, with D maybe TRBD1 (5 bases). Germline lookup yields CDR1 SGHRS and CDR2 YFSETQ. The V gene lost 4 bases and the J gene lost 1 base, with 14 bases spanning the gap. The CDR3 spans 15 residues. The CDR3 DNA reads TGCGCCAGCAGCCTCCGGCTGACAGCGAACACTGAAGCTTTCTTT. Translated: CASSLRLTANTEAFF.